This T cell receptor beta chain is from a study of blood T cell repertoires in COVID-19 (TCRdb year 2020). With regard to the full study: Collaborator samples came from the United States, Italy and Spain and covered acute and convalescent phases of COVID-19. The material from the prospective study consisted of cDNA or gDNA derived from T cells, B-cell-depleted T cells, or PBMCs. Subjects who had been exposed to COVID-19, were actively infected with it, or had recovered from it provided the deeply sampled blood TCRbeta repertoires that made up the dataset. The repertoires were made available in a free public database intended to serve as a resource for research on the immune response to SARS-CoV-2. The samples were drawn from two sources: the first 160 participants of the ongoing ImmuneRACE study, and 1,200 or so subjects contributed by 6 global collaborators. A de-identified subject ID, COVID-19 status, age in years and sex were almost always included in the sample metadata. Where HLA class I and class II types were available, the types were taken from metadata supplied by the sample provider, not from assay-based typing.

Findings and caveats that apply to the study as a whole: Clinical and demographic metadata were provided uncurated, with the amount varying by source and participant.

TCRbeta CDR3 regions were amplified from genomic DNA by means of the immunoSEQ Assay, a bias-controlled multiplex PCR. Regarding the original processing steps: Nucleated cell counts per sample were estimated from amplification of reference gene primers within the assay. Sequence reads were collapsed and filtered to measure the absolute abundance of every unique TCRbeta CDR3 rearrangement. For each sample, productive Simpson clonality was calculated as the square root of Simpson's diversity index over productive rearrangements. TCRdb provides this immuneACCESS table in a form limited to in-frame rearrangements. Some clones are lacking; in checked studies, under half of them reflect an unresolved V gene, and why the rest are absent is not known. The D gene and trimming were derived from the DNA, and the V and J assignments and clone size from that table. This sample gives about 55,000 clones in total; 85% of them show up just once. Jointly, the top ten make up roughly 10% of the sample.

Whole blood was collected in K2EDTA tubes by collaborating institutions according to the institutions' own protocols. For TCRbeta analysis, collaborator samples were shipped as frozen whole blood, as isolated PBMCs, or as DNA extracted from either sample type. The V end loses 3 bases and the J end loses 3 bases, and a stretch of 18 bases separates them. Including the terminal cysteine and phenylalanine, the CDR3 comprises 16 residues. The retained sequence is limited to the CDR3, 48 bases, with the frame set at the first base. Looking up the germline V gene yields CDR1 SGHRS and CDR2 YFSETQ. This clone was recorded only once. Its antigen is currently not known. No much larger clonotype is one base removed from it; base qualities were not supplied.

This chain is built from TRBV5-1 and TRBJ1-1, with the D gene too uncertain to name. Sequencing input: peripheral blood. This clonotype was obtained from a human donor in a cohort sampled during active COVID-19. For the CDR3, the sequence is CASSWIGTGLDTEAFF. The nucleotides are TGCGCCAGCAGCTGGATTGGCACGGGTCTAGACACTGAAGCTTTCTTT.